Listed below are T cell receptor beta chains from one sample, sequenced in a study of shared clonotypes between healthy human individuals. The protocol was immunoSEQ multiplex PCR, while the TCRdb copy is restricted to in-frame clones and leaves out a portion. The repertoire includes roughly 2.2 million clones, 80% to 95% of them detected once, and approximately 0.4% sits in the top ten. The sample consisted of naive CD4+ T cells from PBMCs. The source of these receptors is a man younger than 35 in good health. Some clones in this sample may be carry-over from other donors' samples. CDR3s include the opening cysteine and the closing phenylalanine or tryptophan. Each record gives: CDR3 protein, CDR3 DNA, D gene, J gene, clone size, V gene. D genes are given only for firm matches. The size field is filled for only some rows; it gives once, few, many or a size class.

CASMNLRETQYF,TGTGCCAGCATGAACCTCAGGGAGACCCAGTACTTC,NA,TRBJ2-5,NA,TRBV2
CASSQPVPGLTGHEQFF,TGTGCCAGCAGCCAACCCGTACCGGGACTAACAGGCCATGAGCAGTTCTTC,TRBD2,TRBJ2-1,once,TRBV7-6
CASSRLEAADTQYF,TGTGCCAGCAGCCGCCTGGAAGCGGCAGATACGCAGTATTTT,NA,TRBJ2-3,NA,TRBV14
CASSFGPSATEAFF,TGCGCCAGCAGCTTTGGCCCTTCCGCCACTGAAGCTTTCTTT,NA,TRBJ1-1,NA,TRBV5-1
CATSRDRGHFLEAFF,TGTGCCACCAGCAGAGATCGGGGACACTTTCTTGAAGCTTTCTTT,NA,TRBJ1-1,NA,TRBV15
CASSLNGGEKLFF,TGTGCCAGCAGCTTAAACGGGGGGGAAAAACTGTTTTTT,NA,TRBJ1-4,NA,TRBV7-9
CASRDRGTEAFF,TGTGCCAGCAGGGACAGGGGGACAGAAGCTTTCTTT,TRBD1,TRBJ1-1,NA,TRBV27
CASSMTRYQPQHF,TGTGCCAGTAGTATGACAAGGTATCAGCCCCAGCATTTT,NA,TRBJ1-5,NA,TRBV19
CAIWDRGRETQYF,TGTGCCATCTGGGACAGGGGGCGGGAGACCCAGTACTTC,TRBD1,TRBJ2-5,NA,TRBV11-2
CASRSRQGDQPQHF,TGTGCCAGCAGGAGTCGACAGGGCGATCAGCCCCAGCATTTT,TRBD1,TRBJ1-5,once,TRBV6-6
CASSGSVNEQFF,TGTGCCAGTAGCGGGAGTGTGAATGAGCAGTTCTTC,NA,TRBJ2-1,few,TRBV19
CASGTYTEAFF,TGTGCCAGCGGGACATACACTGAAGCTTTCTTT,NA,TRBJ1-1,few,TRBV2
CASSFQLGPGQGYYEQYF,TGTGCCAGCAGCTTCCAATTGGGACCGGGACAGGGGTACTACGAGCAGTACTTC,TRBD1,TRBJ2-7,NA,TRBV7-2
CASIRGSRSYEQYF,TGTGCCAGCATACGGGGGAGTCGCTCCTACGAGCAGTACTTC,NA,TRBJ2-7,once,TRBV28
CSVGRGLTDTQYF,TGCAGCGTTGGGAGGGGGCTCACAGATACGCAGTATTTT,NA,TRBJ2-3,NA,TRBV29-1
CASSLRIYEQYF,TGTGCCAGCAGCCTCCGAATCTACGAGCAGTACTTC,NA,TRBJ2-7,NA,TRBV6-6
CASSGGAPTYEQYF,TGTGCCAGCAGTGGGGGGGCACCTACCTACGAGCAGTACTTC,NA,TRBJ2-7,NA,TRBV25-1
CASSSQQRTSGIQETQYF,TGTGCCAGCAGTTCTCAGCAGAGGACTAGCGGGATCCAAGAGACCCAGTACTTC,TRBD2,TRBJ2-5,NA,TRBV27
CAWSVGQLSYEQYF,TGTGCCTGGAGTGTAGGGCAGCTTTCCTACGAGCAGTACTTC,NA,TRBJ2-7,NA,TRBV30
CASILLMPPSYGYTF,TGTGCCAGCATCCTACTGATGCCTCCTAGCTATGGCTACACCTTC,NA,TRBJ1-2,NA,TRBV6-1
CASSLATSGRHTQYF,TGTGCCAGCAGCTTAGCGACTAGCGGGAGACACACGCAGTATTTT,TRBD2,TRBJ2-3,NA,TRBV7-2
CASSLFDGREGPQHF,TGTGCCAGCAGCTTGTTCGATGGCCGCGAGGGGCCCCAGCATTTT,NA,TRBJ1-5,once,TRBV5-4
CASSRREGSTDTQYF,TGTGCCAGCAGCAGGCGGGAGGGAAGCACAGATACGCAGTATTTT,TRBD2,TRBJ2-3,NA,TRBV28
CAWSVGRDQPQHF,TGTGCCTGGAGTGTCGGCAGGGACCAGCCCCAGCATTTT,NA,TRBJ1-5,few,TRBV30
CASSLDRGFGNTIYF,TGTGCCAGCTCACTGGACAGGGGGTTTGGAAACACCATATATTTT,TRBD1,TRBJ1-3,NA,TRBV18
CASTVITGGIGQPQHF,TGTGCCAGCACCGTCATCACAGGGGGCATAGGTCAGCCCCAGCATTTT,TRBD1,TRBJ1-5,NA,TRBV28
CASTAIRAHEQFF,TGTGCCAGCACCGCTATAAGGGCCCATGAGCAGTTCTTC,NA,TRBJ2-1,once,TRBV7-2
CASSRAGLLYNEQFF,TGTGCCAGCAGCCGGGCTGGGCTTCTCTACAATGAGCAGTTCTTC,NA,TRBJ2-1,once,TRBV6-5
CASSFLLAGANVLTF,TGTGCCAGCAGCTTCCTTCTTGCTGGGGCCAACGTCCTGACTTTC,NA,TRBJ2-6,NA,TRBV5-4
CASSFQGQNTEAFF,TGTGCCAGCAGCTTCCAGGGGCAGAACACTGAAGCTTTCTTT,NA,TRBJ1-1,NA,TRBV7-2
CASSFRDRLEQYF,TGTGCCAGCAGCTTCCGGGACAGGCTCGAGCAGTACTTC,TRBD1,TRBJ2-7,once,TRBV2
CAWSVTGGAEAFF,TGTGCCTGGAGTGTCACAGGCGGAGCTGAAGCTTTCTTT,NA,TRBJ1-1,NA,TRBV30
CASSPFGGGDTQYF,TGTGCCAGCAGCCCGTTTGGGGGTGGGGATACGCAGTATTTT,NA,TRBJ2-3,NA,TRBV5-6
CASSSAGTGLTDTQYF,TGTGCCAGCAGCTCCGCGGGGACAGGCTTAACAGATACGCAGTATTTT,TRBD1,TRBJ2-3,NA,TRBV6-6
CASSLGSTTNEKLFF,TGCGCCAGCAGCTTGGGATCCACAACTAATGAAAAACTGTTTTTT,NA,TRBJ1-4,NA,TRBV5-1
CASGVGQGALQPQHF,TGTGCCAGCGGAGTAGGACAGGGGGCTCTTCAGCCCCAGCATTTT,TRBD1,TRBJ1-5,NA,TRBV2
CASSHVTAPNTEAFF,TGTGCCAGCAGCCACGTCACGGCGCCCAACACTGAAGCTTTCTTT,NA,TRBJ1-1,NA,TRBV11-3
CASGLYSNQPQHF,TGTGCCAGCGGGCTGTATAGCAATCAGCCCCAGCATTTT,NA,TRBJ1-5,NA,TRBV6-5
CASSQGGRSYEQYF,TGTGCCAGCAGCCAGGGGGGCCGATCCTACGAGCAGTACTTC,NA,TRBJ2-7,once,TRBV9
CASSLERTGQETQYF,TGTGCCAGCAGCTTGGAACGGACAGGGCAAGAGACCCAGTACTTC,TRBD1,TRBJ2-5,NA,TRBV5-4
CAWSVRGVGYEQYF,TGTGCCTGGAGTGTACGGGGCGTTGGCTACGAGCAGTACTTC,NA,TRBJ2-7,NA,TRBV30
CASSRLGIGDTQYF,TGTGCCAGCAGTAGACTGGGGATCGGAGATACGCAGTATTTT,NA,TRBJ2-3,once,TRBV27
CASFSGRNEQFF,TGTGCCAGCTTTAGCGGGAGGAATGAGCAGTTCTTC,TRBD2,TRBJ2-1,NA,TRBV27
CASSLSSGIGTDTQYF,TGCGCCAGCAGCTTGTCTAGCGGGATTGGCACAGATACGCAGTATTTT,TRBD2,TRBJ2-3,once,TRBV5-1
CASSPRPSETQYF,TGTGCCAGCAGCCCTAGGCCCAGCGAGACCCAGTACTTC,NA,TRBJ2-5,NA,TRBV7-2
CASRSPGRANEKLFF,TGTGCCAGCAGATCCCCGGGCAGAGCCAATGAAAAACTGTTTTTT,NA,TRBJ1-4,NA,TRBV27
CASSPDPHRDQYF,TGTGCCAGCAGCCCCGACCCGCACCGTGATCAGTACTTC,NA,TRBJ2-7,NA,TRBV11-2
CASSPLAGGRNEQFF,TGTGCCAGCTCACCACTTGCGGGCGGGCGCAATGAGCAGTTCTTC,NA,TRBJ2-1,NA,TRBV18
CASSLSPGQTETQYF,TGTGCCAGCAGCTTATCTCCAGGACAGACAGAGACCCAGTACTTC,NA,TRBJ2-5,NA,TRBV5-6
CASSATGGPNQPQHF,TGTGCCAGCAGCGCGACAGGGGGCCCTAATCAGCCCCAGCATTTT,TRBD1,TRBJ1-5,NA,TRBV5-6
CASSSDRRQNIQYF,TGTGCCAGCTCATCGGACAGACGGCAAAACATTCAGTACTTC,NA,TRBJ2-4,NA,TRBV18
CASSVGQGAEAFF,TGTGCCAGCAGCGTAGGACAGGGTGCTGAAGCTTTCTTT,TRBD1,TRBJ1-1,few,TRBV9